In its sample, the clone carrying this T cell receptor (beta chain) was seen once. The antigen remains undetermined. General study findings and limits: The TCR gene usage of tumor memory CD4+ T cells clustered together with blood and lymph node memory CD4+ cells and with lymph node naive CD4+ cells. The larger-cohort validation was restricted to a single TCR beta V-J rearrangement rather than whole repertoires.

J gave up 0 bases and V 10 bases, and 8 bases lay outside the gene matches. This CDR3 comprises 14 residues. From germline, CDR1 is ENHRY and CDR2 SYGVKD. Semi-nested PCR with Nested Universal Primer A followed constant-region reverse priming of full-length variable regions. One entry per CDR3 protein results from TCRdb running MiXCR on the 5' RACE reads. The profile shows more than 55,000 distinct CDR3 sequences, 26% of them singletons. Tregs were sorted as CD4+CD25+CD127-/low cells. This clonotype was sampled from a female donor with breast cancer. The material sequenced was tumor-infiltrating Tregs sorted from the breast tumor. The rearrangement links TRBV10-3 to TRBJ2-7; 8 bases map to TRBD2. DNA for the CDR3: TGTGCCACCGCCCTAGCGGGCAACTCCTACGAGCAGTACTTC. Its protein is CATALAGNSYEQYF.